Listed here is a single T cell receptor (beta chain). This sample was taken from a study of identifying expanded T cells in peripheral blood. Germline V gene data show CDR1 as SNHLY and CDR2 as FYNNEI. The CDR3 has 12 amino acids. Trimming pared 0 bases from V and 3 bases from J, leaving 0 bases between. Clones were sequenced by immunoSEQ multiplex PCR, and TCRdb holds only the in-frame ones, with some missing. The table includes 100,000 or so clones, 87% detected once. Sequenced: blood. The rearrangement links TRBV2 to TRBJ2-1; D is unresolved. This TCR was recovered from a person aged 18-69 years in good health. DNA for the CDR3: TGTGCCAGCAGTGAAGCCTACAATGAGCAGTTCTTC. The encoded protein is CASSEAYNEQFF. Full variable domain (remainder filled in from reference TRBV2 and TRBJ2-1): EPEVTQTPSHQVTQMGQEVILRCVPISNHLYFYWYRQILGQKVEFLVSFYNNEISEKSEIFDDQFSVERPDGSNFTLKIRSTKLEDSAMYFCASSEAYNEQFFGPGTRLTVL.